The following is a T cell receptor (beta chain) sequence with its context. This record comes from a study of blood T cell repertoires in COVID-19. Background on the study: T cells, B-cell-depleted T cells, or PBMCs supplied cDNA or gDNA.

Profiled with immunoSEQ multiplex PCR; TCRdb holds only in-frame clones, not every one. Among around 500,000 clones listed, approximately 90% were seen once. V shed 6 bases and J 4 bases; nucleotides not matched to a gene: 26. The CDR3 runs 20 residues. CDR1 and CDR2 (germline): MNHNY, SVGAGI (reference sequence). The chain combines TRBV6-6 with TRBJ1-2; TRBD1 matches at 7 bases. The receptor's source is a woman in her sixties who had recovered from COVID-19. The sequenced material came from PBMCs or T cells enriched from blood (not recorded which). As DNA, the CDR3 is TGTGCCAGCAGCTATCTATTAACCCCAACCGGGACAGATGCCATCTATGGCTACACCTTC. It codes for CASSYLLTPTGTDAIYGYTF.